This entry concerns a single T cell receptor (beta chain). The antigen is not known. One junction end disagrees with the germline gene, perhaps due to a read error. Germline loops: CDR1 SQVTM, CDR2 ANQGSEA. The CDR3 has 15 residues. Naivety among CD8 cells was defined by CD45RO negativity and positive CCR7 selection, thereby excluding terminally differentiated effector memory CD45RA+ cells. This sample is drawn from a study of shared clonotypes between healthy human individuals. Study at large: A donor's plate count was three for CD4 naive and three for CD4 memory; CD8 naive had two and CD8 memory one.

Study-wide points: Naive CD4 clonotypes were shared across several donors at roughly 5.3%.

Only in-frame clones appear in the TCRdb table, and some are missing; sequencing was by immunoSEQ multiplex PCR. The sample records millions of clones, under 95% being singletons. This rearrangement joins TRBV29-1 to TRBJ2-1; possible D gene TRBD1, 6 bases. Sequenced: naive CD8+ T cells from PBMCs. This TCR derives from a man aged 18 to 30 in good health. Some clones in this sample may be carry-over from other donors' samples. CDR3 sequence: CSAEPRTASYNEQFF. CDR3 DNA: TGCAGCGCTGAACCCCGGACAGCCTCCTACAATGAGCAGTTCTTC.